This paragraph reports one TCR beta chain. PCR was performed using 60 Vbeta and 13 Jbeta primers. Repertoires were generated with immunoSEQ multiplex PCR, while TCRdb's copy carries only in-frame clones and drops some. Among 150,000 to 200,000 clones, around 84% were seen once, and the ten largest hold roughly 3.6%. The sample is drawn from a study of cytomegalovirus exposure and HLA in healthy donors. There are 16 residues in the CDR3. V shed 4 bases and J 2 bases; nucleotides not matched to a gene: 11. Germline V gene data show CDR1 as MNHEY and CDR2 as SMNVEV (reference sequence). The clonotype comes from a man aged 35 to 55 in good health and CMV-seropositive. This chain links TRBV27 with TRBJ2-7; 7 bases are a match to TRBD2. Sequencing was performed on PBMCs. The CDR3 bases are TGTGCCAGCAGTTATTCCATAGCGGGTTCGGCCTACGAGCAGTACTTC. Its translation is CASSYSIAGSAYEQYF.